These T cell receptor beta chains were read from a single sample in a study of OX40 agonist ivuxolimab in advanced cancers. Some clones are missing from TCRdb's copy, which holds only in-frame ones; the method was immunoSEQ multiplex PCR. The sample contains fewer than 55,000 clones, under 90% of which appear only once. This specimen consisted of CD4+ or CD8+ T cells sorted from blood, obtained in a trial of the OX40 agonist ivuxolimab. These receptors came from an adult with an advanced solid tumor such as melanoma, head and neck, liver or kidney cancer. Each CDR3 is given with its conserved first and last residue. The D gene is left open where the match is weak. A clone size is listed for some rows: how often the clone was seen (once, few, many), or a class if it is expanded.

size	V	D	J	DNA	CDR3
.	TRBV5-1	.	TRBJ2-7	TGCGCCAGCAGCTTTCACGGAGGAGGGGGGAACGAGCAGTACTTC	CASSFHGGGGNEQYF
.	TRBV7-2	TRBD2	TRBJ2-7	TGTGCCAGCAGCTTAACTAGCGGTGGCTCCTACGAGCAGTACTTC	CASSLTSGGSYEQYF
.	TRBV20-1	.	TRBJ2-7	TGCAGTGTGGGGAAACCCTACGAGCAGTACTTC	CSVGKPYEQYF
.	TRBV5-6	TRBD1	TRBJ2-7	TGTGCCAGCGCACGGGGACGACAGGGCGACTACGAGCAGTACTTC	CASARGRQGDYEQYF
.	TRBV5-1	.	TRBJ2-2	TGCGCCAGCAGCTTGATGACGAACGGGGAGCTGTTTTTT	CASSLMTNGELFF
.	TRBV19	.	TRBJ1-1	TGTGCCAGTAGTATAGTAGTTGGGGACGCTGAAGCTTTCTTT	CASSIVVGDAEAFF
few	TRBV28	.	TRBJ1-2	TGTGCCAGCAGTTCCGGGGGCGTCTTCTATGGCTACACCTTC	CASSSGGVFYGYTF
.	TRBV7-2	TRBD2	TRBJ2-1	TGTGCCAGCAGGGCTAGCGGGAGGTTTAACAATGAGCAGTTCTTC	CASRASGRFNNEQFF
.	TRBV7-3	.	TRBJ1-2	TGTGCCAGCAGCGGTCGGACAGACGGGTCTACGGGCTACACCTTC	CASSGRTDGSTGYTF
.	TRBV4-3	TRBD1	TRBJ2-7	TGCGCCAGCAGCCAGACCCACGACAGGGTTCTGTACTTC	CASSQTHDRVLYF
.	TRBV7-2	.	TRBJ2-1	TGTGCCAGCAGCTCCGAAACGCCGTACAATGAGCAGTTCTTC	CASSSETPYNEQFF
.	TRBV7-2	.	TRBJ2-5	TGTGCCAGCACCTCTCGGGGCCAAGAGACCCAGTACTTC	CASTSRGQETQYF
.	TRBV7-9	.	TRBJ2-3	TGTGCCAGCAGCCCGGTTTCAGATACGCAGTATTTT	CASSPVSDTQYF
.	TRBV21-1	.	TRBJ1-5	TGTGCCAGCAGAGAAGGGACATTTAGCAATCAGCCCCAGCATTTT	CASREGTFSNQPQHF
once	TRBV11-2	.	TRBJ2-1	TGTGCCAGCAGCTTAGATGTCTTACTTAATGAGCAGTTCTTC	CASSLDVLLNEQFF
.	TRBV4-3	.	TRBJ1-3	TGCGCCAGCAGCCAAGATTTCCCCTCGAGCTCTGGAAACACCATATATTTT	CASSQDFPSSSGNTIYF
.	TRBV28	.	TRBJ1-3	TGTGCCAGCAGGACCCCGGAGTTGACCTCTGGAAACACCATATATTTT	CASRTPELTSGNTIYF
few	TRBV11-3	.	TRBJ2-7	TGTGCCAGCAGCTCCGGACAAGGGGGACACTACGAGCAGTACTTC	CASSSGQGGHYEQYF
.	TRBV7-6	TRBD1	TRBJ2-7	TGTGCCAGCAGCCAGGACAGGATGAACGAGCAGTACTTC	CASSQDRMNEQYF
.	TRBV10-1	.	TRBJ2-1	TGCGCCACCAACCGTCGGGAGACGGACAATGAGCAGTTCTTC	CATNRRETDNEQFF
.	TRBV28	.	TRBJ2-1	TGTGCCAGCAGTGTCCCACCCGCCTACAATGAGCAGTTCTTC	CASSVPPAYNEQFF
.	TRBV6-5	.	TRBJ1-2	TGTGCCAGCAGCTGGACAGCCTCACGTGATGGCTACACCTTC	CASSWTASRDGYTF
.	TRBV19	.	TRBJ1-1	TGTGCCAGTAGTGGAGGTCGCGGGACGTTTACTGAAGCTTTCTTT	CASSGGRGTFTEAFF
.	TRBV6-1	TRBD1	TRBJ1-1	TGTGCCAGCAGTGCCAGGGGGGACGTCGGAACTGAAGCTTTCTTT	CASSARGDVGTEAFF
.	TRBV6-5	.	TRBJ2-7	TGTGCCAGCAGTTACTCGAGCAGCGGTAGTTTCGAGCAGTACTTC	CASSYSSSGSFEQYF
.	TRBV5-1	.	TRBJ1-6	TGCGCCAGCAGCATTGGGAGCAGGGGTGATTCACCCCTCCACTTT	CASSIGSRGDSPLHF
once	TRBV6-1	.	TRBJ1-1	TGTGCCAGCAGTGACCCAGGGGACAAGAACACTGAAGCTTTCTTT	CASSDPGDKNTEAFF
.	TRBV7-9	.	TRBJ2-3	TGTGCCAGCAGCTTAGCGGAGACAGATACGCAGTATTTT	CASSLAETDTQYF
.	TRBV12-5	.	TRBJ2-7	TGTGCTAGTGGTTTTCAGGTGCGGAGGGGGCGGGGGTCCTACGAGCAGTACTTC	CASGFQVRRGRGSYEQYF
.	TRBV18	TRBD2	TRBJ2-5	TGTGCCAGCTCACCCCGCTCTAGCGGGAGTATCAGGGAGACCCAGTACTTC	CASSPRSSGSIRETQYF
.	TRBV2	TRBD1	TRBJ2-6	TGTGCCAGCAGGGAAAAGGGACAGGGGAGCTCTGGGGCCAACGTCCTGACTTTC	CASREKGQGSSGANVLTF
few	TRBV19	TRBD1	TRBJ1-4	TGTGCCAGTAGTTCCATCGATGGGACAGGGGGCAACGAAAAACTGTTTTTT	CASSSIDGTGGNEKLFF
.	TRBV19	.	TRBJ1-1	TGTGCCAGTAGTATAGTTCCAGGGAATACTGAAGCTTTCTTT	CASSIVPGNTEAFF
.	TRBV7-8	TRBD1	TRBJ1-2	TGTGCCAGCAGCCCAGGGGGCGCGGGCGGCTACACCTTC	CASSPGGAGGYTF
.	TRBV30	.	TRBJ2-5	TGTGCCTGGAGTGTACAGTGGAACAGTAAAGAGACCCAGTACTTC	CAWSVQWNSKETQYF
.	TRBV5-6	TRBD2	TRBJ2-3	TGTGCCAGCAGCTCCGGACTAGCGTATTCTAGCACAGATACGCAGTATTTT	CASSSGLAYSSTDTQYF
few	TRBV28	TRBD1	TRBJ1-1	TGTGCCAGCAGATTACAGGGGATGAACACTGAAGCTTTCTTT	CASRLQGMNTEAFF
once	TRBV28	TRBD2	TRBJ2-7	TGTGCCAGCACCTCGCTTCTAGCGGGAGCGAGCGAGCAGTACTTC	CASTSLLAGASEQYF
.	TRBV4-3	TRBD2	TRBJ2-7	TGCGCCAGCAGCCAAGAGGTCGGACTAGCGGGAGAATTCGAGCAGTACTTC	CASSQEVGLAGEFEQYF
.	TRBV11-3	.	TRBJ2-1	TGTGCCAGCAGCTTAGGAGCTTCCAATGAGCAGTTCTTC	CASSLGASNEQFF
.	TRBV7-2	.	TRBJ1-1	TGTGCCAGCAGCCTACGCGGCGAGGCCCCTAGGGACACTGAAGCTTTCTTT	CASSLRGEAPRDTEAFF
once	TRBV7-9	TRBD2	TRBJ2-1	TGTGCCAGCACCTCTCCCGGGAGGGCCTTTAATGAGCAGTTCTTC	CASTSPGRAFNEQFF
.	TRBV5-4	.	TRBJ2-1	TGTGCCAGCAGGCCCCCCAGCGTCAATGAGCAGTTCTTC	CASRPPSVNEQFF
.	TRBV28	.	TRBJ2-1	TGTGCCAGCACTCTTGGGGGGGACAGCTCCTACAATGAGCAGTTCTTC	CASTLGGDSSYNEQFF
.	TRBV5-6	TRBD2	TRBJ2-2	TGTGCCAGCAGCTCGCTAGCGGGAGGATACACCGGGGAGCTGTTTTTT	CASSSLAGGYTGELFF
.	TRBV29-1	TRBD1	TRBJ1-3	TGCAGCGTTGGGACAGGGAGTGAGGACACCATATATTTT	CSVGTGSEDTIYF
.	TRBV11-2	.	TRBJ1-2	TGTGCCAGCAGCTTAGACCCAGGGGCTAACTATGGCTACACCTTC	CASSLDPGANYGYTF
.	TRBV6-5	.	TRBJ1-1	TGTGCCAGCAGTTACTTCGGGACACTTGACACTGAAGCTTTCTTT	CASSYFGTLDTEAFF
.	TRBV11-2	.	TRBJ1-1	TGTGCCAGCAGCACACAGGCGGATACTGAAGCTTTCTTT	CASSTQADTEAFF